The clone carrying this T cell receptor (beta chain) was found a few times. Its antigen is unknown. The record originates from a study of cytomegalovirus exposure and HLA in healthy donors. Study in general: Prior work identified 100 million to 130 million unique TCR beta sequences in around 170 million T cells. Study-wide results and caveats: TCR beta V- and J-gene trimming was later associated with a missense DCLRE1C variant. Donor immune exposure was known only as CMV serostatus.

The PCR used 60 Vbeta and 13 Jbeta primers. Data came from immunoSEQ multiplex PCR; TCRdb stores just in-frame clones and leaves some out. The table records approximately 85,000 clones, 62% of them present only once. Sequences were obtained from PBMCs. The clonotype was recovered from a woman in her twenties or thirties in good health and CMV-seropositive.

Written as DNA, the CDR3 is TGTGCCAGCAGTTACTCGAGGGGGCTTGAAGCTTTCTTT. It encodes CASSYSRGLEAFF. This chain uses TRBV6-5 with TRBJ1-1; 7 nucleotides match TRBD1. CDR1 is MNHEY and CDR2 is SVGAGI in the germline V gene. V shed 0 bases and J 7 bases; nucleotides not matched to a gene: 2. This CDR3 contains 13 residues.